This T cell receptor beta chain was documented in a study of OX40 agonist ivuxolimab in advanced cancers. Background on the study: Each patient was given ivuxolimab into a vein every 2 weeks, at 0.01 to 10 mg/kg. People who had prior anti-PD-1, anti-PD-L1 or anti-CTLA-4 therapy could take part, and under 50% had some.

The V gene end was trimmed by 5 bases and the J gene end by 0 bases; junction bases not matched to a gene: 5. This CDR3 comprises 16 residues. Per the germline V gene, CDR1 is SGHTA and CDR2 is FQGNSA. The protocol was immunoSEQ multiplex PCR, while the TCRdb copy is restricted to in-frame clones and leaves out a portion. There are under 80,000 clones in the sample; roughly 93% occur only once, and approximately 0.32% lies in the top ten. The sequence came from an adult with an advanced solid tumor such as melanoma, head and neck, liver or kidney cancer. The sample was CD4+ or CD8+ T cells sorted from blood, taken in a trial of the OX40 agonist ivuxolimab. The V gene is TRBV7-2, the J gene TRBJ2-5, with 11 bases fitting TRBD2. CDR3 in DNA: TGTGCCAGCAGCGGCCCGACTAGCGGGAACCAAGAGACCCAGTACTTC. Its translation is CASSGPTSGNQETQYF. Full variable domain (outside the CDR3, taken from reference TRBV7-2 and TRBJ2-5): GAGVSQSPSNKVTEKGKDVELRCDPISGHTALYWYRQSLGQGLEFLIYFQGNSAPDKSGLPSDRFSAERTGGSVSTLTIQRTQQEDSAVYLCASSGPTSGNQETQYFGPGTRLLVL.